These 6 T cell receptor beta chains came from one sample sequenced in a study of T cells in Graves' hyperthyroidism and ophthalmopathy. Amplified regions were TCR beta CDR3 sequences from RNA transcripts. During a first-round RT-PCR of the TCR CDR3, the HTBI primer set was used. One entry per CDR3 protein results from TCRdb running MiXCR on the multiplex PCR reads. This table holds hundreds of thousands of distinct CDR3 sequences, just over 35% found once. The material sequenced was blood. Receptor source: a woman in her thirties or forties with Graves' hyperthyroidism.

In this sample, this clonotype turned up a few times. The chain is built from TRBV7-2 and TRBJ2-2; unclear D gene. V was cut by 1 base and J by 7 bases, with 7 bases left in between. Germline CDR1 SGHTA, CDR2 FQGNSA. The CDR3 spans 13 residues. CDR3 bases: TGTGCCAGCAGCTTAGTTGCGCTCGGGGAGCTGTTTTTT. It is translated as CASSLVALGELFF. The entire variable domain, with the rest obtained from reference TRBV7-2 and TRBJ2-2, is as follows: GAGVSQSPSNKVTEKGKDVELRCDPISGHTALYWYRQSLGQGLEFLIYFQGNSAPDKSGLPSDRFSAERTGGSVSTLTIQRTQQEDSAVYLCASSLVALGELFFGEGSRLTVL.

The chain links TRBV6-5 to TRBJ1-4; a possible D gene is TRBD1 (5 bases). The germline V gene encodes CDR1 MNHEY and CDR2 SVGAGI. This CDR3 has 15 residues. Trimming left V 5 bases short and J 4 bases short, with 14 bases between. The CDR3, as DNA: TGTGCCAGCAGTCCGATCGACAGAAATAATGAAAAACTGTTTTTT. Its protein is CASSPIDRNNEKLFF.

There are many counts of this clonotype. The V and J genes are TRBV2 and TRBJ2-7, with no clear D. The CDR3 loop spans 13 amino acids. V shed 7 bases and J shed 2 bases, with 12 bases lying between them. Germline V gene lookup returns CDR1 SNHLY and CDR2 FYNNEI. The CDR3 loop is CASNGLGPYEQYF. CDR3 nucleotide sequence: TGTGCCAGCAACGGCCTTGGCCCCTACGAGCAGTACTTC.

The CDR3 is CASSGDTGSVEHF. CDR3 bases: TGTGCCAGCAGCGGGGACACGGGCTCGGTCGAGCATTTT. The V gene is TRBV7-2, the J gene TRBJ1-5; possible D gene TRBD1, 6 bases. CDR1 and CDR2 from the germline V gene are SGHTA and FQGNSA. The CDR3 consists of 13 residues. V was shortened by 5 bases and J by 14 bases, with 19 bases between the two germline ends.

This clonotype was seen at least ten times. V gene TRBV7-9 combines with J gene TRBJ1-2, with 9 bases fitting TRBD1. Unmatched junction bases numbered 12, after V lost 3 bases and J lost 7 bases. This CDR3 contains 16 residues. The germline V gene encodes CDR1 SEHNR and CDR2 FQNEAQ (reference sequence). CDR3 nucleotides: TGTGCCAGCAGCTTCGCCGGGACAGGGTTAAGTTTTGGCTACACCTTC. Translation gives CASSFAGTGLSFGYTF.

This clonotype came up many times. This CDR3 is CSAREGGENYGYTF. CDR3 nucleotide sequence: TGCAGTGCTAGAGAAGGGGGCGAAAACTATGGCTACACCTTC. The V and J genes are TRBV20-1 and TRBJ1-2, with 7 bases matching TRBD1. CDR3 size: 14 residues. Looked up from germline, CDR1 is DFQATT and CDR2 is SNEGSKA (reference sequence). With V trimmed by 0 bases and J by 2 bases, 3 bases remained unmatched.